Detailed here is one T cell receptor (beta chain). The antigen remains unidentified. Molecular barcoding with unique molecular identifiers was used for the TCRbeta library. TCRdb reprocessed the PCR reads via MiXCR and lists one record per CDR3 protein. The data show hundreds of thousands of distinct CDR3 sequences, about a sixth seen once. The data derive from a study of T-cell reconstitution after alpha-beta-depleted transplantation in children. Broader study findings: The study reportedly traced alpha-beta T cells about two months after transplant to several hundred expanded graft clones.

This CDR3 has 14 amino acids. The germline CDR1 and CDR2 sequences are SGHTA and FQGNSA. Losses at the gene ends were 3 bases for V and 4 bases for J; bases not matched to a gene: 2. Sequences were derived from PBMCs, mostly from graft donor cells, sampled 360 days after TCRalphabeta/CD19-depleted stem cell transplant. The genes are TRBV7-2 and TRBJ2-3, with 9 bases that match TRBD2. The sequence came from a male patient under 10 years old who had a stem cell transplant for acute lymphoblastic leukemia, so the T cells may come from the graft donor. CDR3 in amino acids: CASSFSGSSDTQYF. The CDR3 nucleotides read TGTGCCAGCAGCTTTAGCGGGAGTTCAGATACGCAGTATTTT.